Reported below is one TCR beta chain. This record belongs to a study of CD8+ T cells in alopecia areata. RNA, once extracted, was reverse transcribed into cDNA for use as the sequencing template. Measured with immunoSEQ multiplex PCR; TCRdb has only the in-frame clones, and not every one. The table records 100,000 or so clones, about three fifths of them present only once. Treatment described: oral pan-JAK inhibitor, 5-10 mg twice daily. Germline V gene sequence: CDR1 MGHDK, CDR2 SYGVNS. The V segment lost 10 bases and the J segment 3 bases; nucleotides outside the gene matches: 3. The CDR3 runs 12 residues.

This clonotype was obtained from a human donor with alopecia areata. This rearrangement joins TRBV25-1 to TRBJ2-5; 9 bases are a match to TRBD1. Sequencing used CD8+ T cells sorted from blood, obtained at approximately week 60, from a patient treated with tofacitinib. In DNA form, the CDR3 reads TGTGCCACGGGACAGGGAAAAGAGACCCAGTACTTC. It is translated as CATGQGKETQYF.